The rows below give T cell receptor beta chains drawn from one sample of a study of blood T cell repertoires in COVID-19. Sequencing was performed with immunoSEQ multiplex PCR; in TCRdb, only in-frame clones are kept and a portion is missing. The sample has 300,000 to 350,000 clones; about nine tenths are singletons. What was sequenced was peripheral blood. These receptors were obtained from a man aged 18 to 30 with active or convalescent COVID-19. Both conserved end residues are part of each CDR3. The D gene is left open where the match is weak. The listing skips clone size in some rows; elsewhere it reads once, few, many or a size class.

>.|TRBJ1-5|.|13|TRBV6-2/TRBV6-3
TGTGCCAGCAGTACCGGTCGGAATCAGCCCCAGCATTTT
CASSTGRNQPQHF
>TRBD2|TRBJ2-2|.|16|TRBV4-1
TGCGCCAGCAGCCAACGACTAGCGGGGACCACCGGGGAGCTGTTTTTT
CASSQRLAGTTGELFF
>.|TRBJ1-5|.|17|TRBV20-1
TGCAGTGCTAGTAGGGTGCCTGGGGGGGTCGGCAATCAGCCCCAGCATTTT
CSASRVPGGVGNQPQHF
>TRBD2|TRBJ2-2|.|18|TRBV5-1
TGCGCCAGCAGCCCGGGACTAGCGGGAGGGCCGAACACCGGGGAGCTGTTTTTT
CASSPGLAGGPNTGELFF
>TRBD1|TRBJ2-1|.|15|TRBV27
TGTGCCAGCTTCCGACCGGGACAGGGTTACAATGAGCAGTTCTTC
CASFRPGQGYNEQFF
>.|TRBJ1-5|once|14|TRBV6-5
TGTGCCAGCACGGGAACGGCGAGCAATCAGCCCCAGCATTTT
CASTGTASNQPQHF
>.|TRBJ2-1|.|16|TRBV5-1
TGCGCCAGCAGCTTGTGGAGGGGGGGTTCATACAATGAGCAGTTCTTC
CASSLWRGGSYNEQFF
>TRBD1|TRBJ2-7|.|12|TRBV2
TGTGCCAGCGGACAGGGGTGGTACGAGCAGTACTTC
CASGQGWYEQYF
>TRBD1|TRBJ2-3|.|19|TRBV24-1
TGTGCCACCAGTGACAAGGAAATCCGGACAGGGGTGTCGCCAGATACGCAGTATTTT
CATSDKEIRTGVSPDTQYF
>.|TRBJ2-4|.|16|TRBV5-1
TGCGCCAGCAGCTTGGGTAGCGTACTAGCCAAAAACATTCAGTACTTC
CASSLGSVLAKNIQYF
>TRBD1|TRBJ2-2|.|16|TRBV9
TGTGCCAGCAGCGCCGGTTTCAGGGGGCGGGGCGGGGAGCTGTTTTTT
CASSAGFRGRGGELFF
>TRBD1|TRBJ2-2|.|16|TRBV6-1
TGTGCCAGCAGGGAACGGGACAGGCGTGGAGCTTGGGAGCTGTTTTTT
CASRERDRRGAWELFF
>TRBD1|TRBJ1-2|.|14|TRBV14
TGTGCCAGCAGCCGAGACAGGGGGCCCTATGGCTACACCTTC
CASSRDRGPYGYTF
>.|TRBJ1-6|.|15|TRBV5-6
TGTGCCAGCAGCCCTGCGACGGCTAGCAATTCACCCCTCCACTTT
CASSPATASNSPLHF
>.|TRBJ1-3|.|13|TRBV6-5
TGTGCCAGCAGTTATCTTCCGGGAAACACCATATATTTT
CASSYLPGNTIYF
>.|TRBJ1-1|.|15|TRBV10-3
TGTGCCATCCGGGAGGGCGGCGGGATGAACACTGAAGCTTTCTTT
CAIREGGGMNTEAFF
>TRBD1|TRBJ1-1|few|19|TRBV28
TGTGCCAGCACCCTCCGGGAAGCCGGGACAGGAGTCATGAACACTGAAGCTTTCTTT
CASTLREAGTGVMNTEAFF
>.|TRBJ1-5|.|12|TRBV6-2/TRBV6-3
TGTGCCAGCAGTAAAATCCCCGAGCCCCAGCATTTT
CASSKIPEPQHF
>TRBD1|TRBJ1-1|.|16|TRBV28
TGTGCCAGCAGTCAACCTCCCGGACAGGGGGATACTGAAGCTTTCTTT
CASSQPPGQGDTEAFF
>TRBD1|TRBJ1-1|.|14|TRBV6-5
TGTGCCAGCAGTTCGGGACAGATGAACACTGAAGCTTTCTTT
CASSSGQMNTEAFF
>.|TRBJ1-1|.|18|TRBV27
TGTGCCAGCAGACCGAGCAGGGCCTACGATGTACTGAACACTGAAGCTTTCTTT
CASRPSRAYDVLNTEAFF
>TRBD2|TRBJ2-5|.|15|TRBV4-3
TGCGCCAGCAGCCCCCTAGCGGGGGGCGGAGAGACCCAGTACTTC
CASSPLAGGGETQYF
>TRBD1|TRBJ1-5|.|15|TRBV3-1/TRBV3-2
TGTGCCAGCAGCCACCCTTTACAGGGGAGTCAGCCCCAGCATTTT
CASSHPLQGSQPQHF